Each of the 25 T cell receptor beta chains below was sequenced from the same sample in a study of cytomegalovirus exposure and HLA in healthy donors. In the PCR, 60 Vbeta and 13 Jbeta primers were used. The data were produced by immunoSEQ multiplex PCR, yet TCRdb's version contains in-frame clones alone and is incomplete. In the table there are 120,000 to 150,000 clones, about 75% of which are singletons. Specimen: PBMCs. The receptor source for this set is a man aged 35-49 years in good health and CMV-seronegative.

The gene calls are TRBV5-1 and TRBJ2-5, with a possible D match to TRBD1 (7 bases). V was cut by 6 bases and J by 2 bases, with 17 bases left in between. Per the germline V gene, CDR1 is SGHRS and CDR2 is YFSETQ. CDR3 length: 15 amino acids. The CDR3: CASNFGGTEQETQYF. Here the CDR3 DNA reads TGCGCCAGCAACTTCGGAGGGACAGAACAAGAGACCCAGTACTTC.

The gene calls are TRBV5-5 and TRBJ2-1, with 13 bases identical to TRBD2. The CDR3 consists of 18 residues. The germline gives CDR1 SGHKS, CDR2 YYEKEE (reference sequence). After removal of 4 bases from V and 4 bases from J, the junction contained 11 bases not matched to a gene. CDR3 coding DNA: TGTGCCAGCAGCGCCGCCGGGACTAGCGGGGTAATTTACAATGAGCAGTTCTTC. Protein sequence: CASSAAGTSGVIYNEQFF.

The chain recombines TRBV11-1 with TRBJ1-2, with 7 bases matching TRBD1. The junction had 3 bases not matched to a gene; V was cut back by 5 bases and J by 3 bases. Germline CDR1 SGHAT, CDR2 FQDESV (reference sequence). CDR3 length: 13 residues. CDR3 DNA: TGTGCCAGCAGCCCTGACAGGGACTATGGCTACACCTTC. It specifies CASSPDRDYGYTF.

The J gene is TRBJ2-2, the V gene TRBV7-3, with unresolved D. This CDR3 has 14 amino acids. V lost 4 bases, J lost 3 bases, and 9 bases lay in between. The V gene's germline CDR1 is SGHTA and CDR2 FQGTGA. CDR3 DNA: TGTGCCAGCAGCTCTACCTCCTACACCGGGGAGCTGTTTTTT. It yields the protein CASSSTSYTGELFF.

The chain combines TRBV15 with TRBJ2-5; no clear D. Germline CDR1 LNHNV, CDR2 YYDKDF (reference sequence). V lost 5 bases to trimming and J lost 5 bases, with 12 bases between them. This CDR3 is 13 amino acids long. The chain's CDR3 is CATSPRVAETQYF. The DNA for the CDR3 is TGTGCCACCAGCCCTCGGGTTGCGGAGACCCAGTACTTC.

V usage is TRBV6-5 and J usage is TRBJ1-2; D is unclear. This CDR3 region has 14 residues. From germline, CDR1 is MNHEY and CDR2 SVGAGI. Between the trimmed V and J ends, which lost 5 bases and 4 bases, there was a span of 14 bases. The CDR3 reads CASSEGIEFYGYTF. The CDR3 nucleotides read TGTGCCAGCAGTGAGGGTATCGAGTTCTATGGCTACACCTTC.

The rearrangement links TRBV4-1 to TRBJ2-7, with 8 bases aligning to TRBD1. Per the germline V gene, CDR1 is MGHRA and CDR2 is YSYEKL. This CDR3 contains 16 residues. V was pared by 3 bases and J by 0 bases, with 7 bases of the junction left unmatched. The CDR3 coding sequence is TGCGCCAGCAGCCATCACAGGGGGAAGAACTCCTACGAGCAGTACTTC. Translated: CASSHHRGKNSYEQYF.

The gene calls are TRBV5-1 and TRBJ2-5, with a tentative D call TRBD1 (6 bases). The V end was cut by 4 bases, the J end by 0 bases, with 13 bases between. This CDR3 comprises 15 residues. Germline V gene data show CDR1 as SGHRS and CDR2 as YFSETQ. In DNA form, the CDR3 reads TGCGCCAGCAGCGACCTAGGACAGTACCAAGAGACCCAGTACTTC. Its protein is CASSDLGQYQETQYF. The full variable domain, in which reference TRBV5-1 and TRBJ2-5 provide the parts outside the CDR3, is KAGVTQTPRYLIKTRGQQVTLSCSPISGHRSVSWYQQTPGQGLQFLFEYFSETQRNKGNFPGRFSGRQFSNSRSEMNVSTLELGDSALYLCASSDLGQYQETQYFGPGTRLLVL.

The CDR3 nucleotides read TGCGCCAGCAGCGCTCAACTACAGGGTAGCACAGATACGCAGTATTTT. It encodes CASSAQLQGSTDTQYF. V is TRBV4-3 and J is TRBJ2-3, with D possibly being TRBD1 (6 bases). The V gene's germline CDR1 is LGHNA and CDR2 YSLEER. This CDR3 has 16 amino acids. Trimming removed 5 bases at V and 0 bases at J, with 15 bases between.

The gene calls are TRBV29-1 and TRBJ2-6; D gene uncertain. Trimming took 4 bases from V and 0 from J, leaving 7 bases between them. Germline CDR1 and CDR2: SQVTM and ANQGSEA. The CDR3 totals 14 residues. The CDR3 bases are TGCAGCGTTGGGCTTGTCTCTGGGGCCAACGTCCTGACTTTC. This encodes CSVGLVSGANVLTF. Together with reference TRBV29-1 and TRBJ2-6, the CDR3 gives the full variable domain: SAVISQKPSRDICQRGTSLTIQCQVDSQVTMMFWYRQQPGQSLTLIATANQGSEATYESGFVIDKFPISRPNLTFSTLTVSNMSPEDSSIYLCSVGLVSGANVLTFGAGSRLTVL.

The chain recombines TRBV7-9 with TRBJ1-4; TRBD1 agrees at 10 bases. The V and J ends lost 2 bases and 5 bases, in that order; junction bases with no gene match: 8. Germline V lookup: CDR1 SEHNR, CDR2 FQNEAQ (reference sequence). CDR3 length: 17 residues. CDR3 region: CASSLSDRGRMNEKLFF. The CDR3, as DNA: TGTGCCAGCAGCTTAAGTGACAGGGGGCGCATGAATGAAAAACTGTTTTTT.

The chain uses TRBV10-3 and TRBJ1-1; tentative D call: TRBD1 (5 bases). The germline V gene encodes CDR1 ENHRY and CDR2 SYGVKD. The V end was cut by 5 bases, the J end by 4 bases, with 11 bases between. The CDR3 has 13 amino acids. The CDR3 loop reads CAISPVGGTEAFF. CDR3 DNA sequence: TGTGCCATCAGTCCGGTGGGGGGCACTGAAGCTTTCTTT.

Concerning this clone itself: The CDR3 carries no conserved terminal phenylalanine or tryptophan, so it likely arises from a read error. The rearrangement links TRBV19 to TRBJ1-2; D call uncertain. The CDR3 is made up of 13 amino acids. The germline gives CDR1 LNHDA, CDR2 SQIVND (reference sequence). V shed 3 bases and J shed 8 bases, with 13 bases lying between them. Here the CDR3 reads CASSIGGVGGYTS. The CDR3 coding sequence is TGTGCCAGTAGTATTGGAGGCGTTGGAGGCTACACCTCC.

The V call is TRBV7-9, the J call TRBJ1-1; D ambiguous. Germline CDR1 reads SEHNR; CDR2 reads FQNEAQ (reference sequence). Between the trimmed V and J ends, which lost 3 bases and 1 base, there was a span of 9 bases. This CDR3 is built from 14 residues. CDR3 sequence (DNA): TGTGCCAGCAGCTTTTCTCAGAAGAACACTGAAGCTTTCTTT. It is translated as CASSFSQKNTEAFF.

In its sample, this clone was seen once. This chain connects TRBV7-6 to TRBJ2-2; 8 bases are a match to TRBD1. Trimming cost V 5 bases and J 0 bases; bases outside gene matches: 11. CDR3 length: 18 residues. The V gene's germline CDR1 is SGHVS and CDR2 FNYEAQ. CDR3 in DNA: TGTGCCAGCAGCCCCCGTACAGGGGGGCCGTCGAACACCGGGGAGCTGTTTTTT. The encoded protein is CASSPRTGGPSNTGELFF.

V usage is TRBV19 and J usage is TRBJ1-2; perhaps TRBD1 as D (5 bases). The V and J ends lost 5 bases and 6 bases respectively, with 16 bases between them. This CDR3 spans 14 amino acids. Germline V gene data show CDR1 as LNHDA and CDR2 as SQIVND (reference sequence). CDR3 nucleotide sequence: TGTGCCAGTAGTCACCTCAGTCAGGGTGATGGCTACACCTTC. The encoded protein is CASSHLSQGDGYTF. The full variable domain, rest sourced from reference TRBV19 and TRBJ1-2, is DGGITQSPKYLFRKEGQNVTLSCEQNLNHDAMYWYRQDPGQGLRLIYYSQIVNDFQKGDIAEGYSVSREKKESFPLTVTSAQKNPTAFYLCASSHLSQGDGYTFGSGTRLTVV.

This clone was detected a few times. The V call is TRBV10-3, the J call TRBJ1-1; D perhaps matches TRBD1 (6 bases). V was clipped by 2 bases and J by 12 bases, with 10 bases between them. Germline loops: CDR1 ENHRY, CDR2 SYGVKD. The CDR3 covers 11 residues. CDR3 amino acids: CAISENRETFF. The CDR3 coding sequence is TGTGCCATCAGTGAGAACAGGGAAACTTTCTTT.

The J gene is TRBJ1-3, the V gene TRBV7-8; unclear D gene. The germline V and J ends were trimmed by 5 bases and 0 bases, with 14 bases remaining between them. Germline lookup yields CDR1 SGHVS and CDR2 FQNEAQ. The CDR3 is 16 residues long. CDR3 protein: CASSVGQAPSGNTIYF. The DNA of the CDR3 is TGTGCCAGCAGCGTAGGGCAGGCGCCCTCTGGAAACACCATATATTTT.

The V and J genes are TRBV27 and TRBJ2-1, with D possibly TRBD1 on 6 matching bases. Germline loops: CDR1 MNHEY, CDR2 SMNVEV (reference sequence). Trimming left V 4 bases short and J 0 bases short, with 13 bases between. The CDR3 is made up of 16 amino acids. CDR3 loop: CASSSHRVSSYNEQFF. CDR3 DNA: TGTGCCAGCAGTTCCCACAGGGTAAGCTCCTACAATGAGCAGTTCTTC.

In this sample, this clone turned up once. The same CDR3 can be traced to other DNA sequences in this sample. The chain joins TRBV7-9 to TRBJ2-1; D perhaps matches TRBD1 (7 bases). CDR3 size: 16 residues. Germline values: CDR1 SEHNR, CDR2 FQNEAQ (reference sequence). V lost 0 bases and J 3 bases, leaving 12 bases between the germline ends. The CDR3 spells CASSLARDSIYNEQFF. CDR3 bases: TGTGCCAGCAGCTTAGCGCGGGACAGTATCTACAATGAGCAGTTCTTC. Full variable domain (missing parts from reference TRBV7-9 and TRBJ2-1): DTGVSQNPRHKITKRGQNVTFRCDPISEHNRLYWYRQTLGQGPEFLTYFQNEAQLEKSRLLSDRFSAERPKGSFSTLEIQRTEQGDSAMYLCASSLARDSIYNEQFFGPGTRLTVL.

The chain joins TRBV5-4 to TRBJ2-3; 8 bases agree with TRBD2. The CDR3 is 17 amino acids. Looked up from germline, CDR1 is SGHNT and CDR2 is YYREEE (reference sequence). After removal of 4 bases from V and 2 bases from J, the junction contained 12 bases not matched to a gene. The CDR3 sequence: CASSLGASGRPTDTQYF. The CDR3 DNA reads as TGTGCCAGCAGCCTTGGGGCTAGCGGGCGGCCCACAGATACGCAGTATTTT.

V and J are TRBV7-9 and TRBJ1-5; D perhaps matches TRBD1 (5 bases). The germline gives CDR1 SEHNR, CDR2 FQNEAQ (reference sequence). The CDR3 has 14 residues. V dropped 3 bases and J dropped 2 bases, with 8 bases sitting between them. CDR3 sequence reads: CASSLSGGNQPQHF. In DNA, the CDR3 is TGTGCCAGCAGCTTGTCGGGGGGCAATCAGCCCCAGCATTTT.

The V gene is TRBV5-4, the J gene TRBJ1-6, with D perhaps matching TRBD1 (6 bases). V was cut by 1 base and J by 11 bases, with 22 bases left in between. In germline, CDR1 is SGHNT, CDR2 YYREEE (reference sequence). This CDR3 comprises 17 residues. The CDR3, as DNA: TGTGCCAGCAGCTTGTTTGCTGGGTCTGGGGGCGAAACACCCCTCCACTTT. Translated, it gives CASSLFAGSGGETPLHF.

The chain uses TRBV7-7 and TRBJ1-1; possible D gene TRBD1, 6 bases. Germline CDR1 and CDR2: SSHAT and FNYEAQ (reference sequence). Deletions cut 5 bases from V and 1 base from J, with 20 bases between. The CDR3 is 17 amino acids. The CDR3 DNA follows: TGTGCCAGCAGCCCGCTTCTCAAACAGGGCTCGAACACTGAAGCTTTCTTT. Translating gives CASSPLLKQGSNTEAFF.

The genes are TRBV7-3 and TRBJ2-1; a weak D match, TRBD2 (6 bases). V lost 5 bases and J 3 bases, leaving 14 bases between the germline ends. The CDR3 runs to 15 residues. Germline V gives CDR1 SGHTA, CDR2 FQGTGA. The CDR3 region has the DNA TGTGCCAGCAGCCCTCGGGACTCGTTCTACAATGAGCAGTTCTTC. Protein product: CASSPRDSFYNEQFF. Together with reference TRBV7-3 and TRBJ2-1, the CDR3 gives the full variable domain: GAGVSQTPSNKVTEKGKYVELRCDPISGHTALYWYRQSLGQGPEFLIYFQGTGAADDSGLPNDRFFAVRPEGSVSTLKIQRTERGDSAVYLCASSPRDSFYNEQFFGPGTRLTVL.